These 22 T cell receptor beta chains originate from one sample sequenced in a study of cytomegalovirus exposure and HLA in healthy donors. With 60 Vbeta and 13 Jbeta primers, the PCR was carried out. The method was immunoSEQ multiplex PCR; TCRdb's version includes in-frame clones alone and lacks a portion of them. This repertoire shows hundreds of thousands of clones, less than 80% found once; its top ten account for 0.2% to 0.25%. The sample taken for sequencing was PBMCs. The receptors were sampled from a girl aged 2 to 10 in good health and CMV-seronegative.

This clone was detected once. The CDR3 DNA is TGTGCCAGCAGCGTGACTAGCGGGGGGAATGAGCAGTTCTTC. Its translation: CASSVTSGGNEQFF. The chain joins TRBV9 to TRBJ2-1; 13 nucleotides agree with TRBD2. This CDR3 is 14 amino acids long. Germline CDR1 and CDR2: SGDLS and YYNGEE. Losses at the gene ends were 2 bases for V and 7 bases for J; bases not matched to a gene: 0.

The chain is built from TRBV7-6 and TRBJ2-7; D is possibly TRBD2 (7 bases). Trimming removed 1 base at V and 2 bases at J, with 12 bases between. This CDR3 has 15 amino acids. Germline V lookup: CDR1 SGHVS, CDR2 FNYEAQ. DNA for the CDR3: TGTGCCAGCAGCTTAGGCGCGGGGGCCCCCTACGAGCAGTACTTC. It specifies CASSLGAGAPYEQYF.

The chain couples TRBV5-1 to TRBJ2-3, with a possible D match to TRBD1 (5 bases). The CDR3 loop spans 14 amino acids. V shed 3 bases and J shed 1 base, with 9 bases lying between them. Germline CDR1 SGHRS, CDR2 YFSETQ. The CDR3 protein is CASSSSTGTDTQYF. CDR3 coding DNA: TGCGCCAGCAGCTCGTCGACAGGCACAGATACGCAGTATTTT.

The CDR3 sequence: CASNHPGDTGELFF. Here the CDR3 DNA reads TGTGCCAGCAATCATCCAGGGGACACCGGGGAGCTGTTTTTT. J is TRBJ2-2 and V is TRBV6-1, with D tentatively TRBD1 (6 bases). Germline V CDR1 and CDR2: MNHNS, SASEGT. The V and J ends lost 7 bases and 3 bases respectively, with 12 bases between them. The CDR3 extends over 14 amino acids.

The V and J genes are TRBV5-6 and TRBJ2-2, with a weak D call TRBD2 (5 bases). This CDR3 spans 14 amino acids. The V end was cut by 4 bases, the J end by 1 base, with 8 bases between. Germline CDR1 is SGHDT and CDR2 is YYEEEE. The CDR3 loop is CASSVGGNTGELFF. In nucleotides, the CDR3 is TGTGCCAGCAGCGTTGGAGGGAACACCGGGGAGCTGTTTTTT.

About this clone itself: One end of the junction fails to match germline, which may point to a read error. The V call is TRBV7-9, the J call TRBJ1-2; the D gene is possibly TRBD1 (6 bases). The CDR3 loop spans 13 amino acids. CDR1 and CDR2 from the germline V gene are SEHNR and FQNEAQ (reference sequence). Here the CDR3 DNA reads TGTTCCAGCAGTGACAGGCCCTACTATGGCTACACCTTC. Translated, it gives CSSSDRPYYGYTF.

This clone was observed a few times. The chain recombines TRBV6-1 with TRBJ1-2; possible D gene TRBD1, 5 bases. The V gene lost 3 bases and the J gene lost 3 bases, with 8 bases spanning the gap. The CDR3 is 13 amino acids. CDR1 is MNHNS, CDR2 SASEGT, per germline. The CDR3 here is CASSEGHYYGYTF. The CDR3 bases are TGTGCCAGCAGTGAGGGGCATTACTATGGCTACACCTTC.

This clone was recorded a few times. V is TRBV9 and J is TRBJ2-3, with D perhaps TRBD1 (6 bases). CDR1 is SGDLS, CDR2 YYNGEE, per germline. V lost 4 bases, J lost 1 base, and 16 bases lay in between. This CDR3 spans 16 amino acids. In nucleotides, the CDR3 is TGTGCCAGCAGCATAAACACGGACAGTCGCACAGATACGCAGTATTTT. Amino acid sequence: CASSINTDSRTDTQYF.

The chain joins TRBV7-9 to TRBJ2-5; 7 bases fit TRBD1. The CDR3 totals 14 residues. J lost 1 base, V lost 5 bases, and 4 bases had no gene match. CDR1 SEHNR and CDR2 FQNEAQ come from the germline V gene (reference sequence). CDR3 residues: CASSPGTVQETQYF. CDR3 nucleotide sequence: TGTGCCAGCAGCCCAGGGACAGTCCAAGAGACCCAGTACTTC.

The rearrangement uses TRBV25-1 and TRBJ1-4, with D unclear. Germline-derived CDR1 and CDR2 are MGHDK and SYGVNS. Trimming stripped 3 bases from V and 3 bases from J, with 8 bases between. The CDR3 is made up of 14 amino acids. CDR3 sequence: CASSDSGANEKLFF. CDR3 coding DNA: TGTGCCAGCAGTGACAGCGGAGCTAATGAAAAACTGTTTTTT.

This clone was observed a handful of times. This chain connects TRBV4-1 to TRBJ1-4; 7 bases agree with TRBD1. The CDR3 covers 18 residues. Germline V CDR1 and CDR2: MGHRA, YSYEKL. V lost 2 bases, J lost 10 bases, and 19 bases stayed unmatched. CDR3 sequence reads: CASSQTISSTGRLGKLFF. CDR3 in DNA: TGCGCCAGCAGCCAAACCATATCTTCGACAGGGAGATTGGGAAAACTGTTTTTT.

The CDR3 spells CASSLRVANTGELFF. The CDR3 bases are TGTGCCAGCAGCCTCAGGGTGGCGAACACCGGGGAGCTGTTTTTT. The V call is TRBV7-6, the J call TRBJ2-2; TRBD1 is a possible D gene (5 bases). CDR3 length: 15 residues. Between the trimmed V and J ends, which lost 5 bases and 0 bases, there was a span of 10 bases. Germline CDR1 reads SGHVS; CDR2 reads FNYEAQ.

The genes are TRBV19 and TRBJ2-3, with 9 bases aligning to TRBD1. Germline loops: CDR1 LNHDA, CDR2 SQIVND (reference sequence). The trim removed 0 bases at V and 4 bases at J, leaving 8 bases unmatched. The CDR3 sequence is 17 residues long. CDR3 bases: TGTGCCAGTAGTATAGATCTCGGGACAGGGATCCCAGATACGCAGTATTTT. This gives the protein CASSIDLGTGIPDTQYF.

The CDR3, as DNA: TGCGCCAGCAGTCCTAGCGGGAACTACGAGCAGTACTTC. Protein: CASSPSGNYEQYF. The rearrangement links TRBV5-1 to TRBJ2-7, with TRBD2 matching over 9 bases. Germline lookup yields CDR1 SGHRS and CDR2 YFSETQ. With 5 bases clipped from V and 3 bases from J, the junction kept 3 bases outside the gene matches. This CDR3 has 13 amino acids. The full variable domain, in which reference TRBV5-1 and TRBJ2-7 provide the parts outside the CDR3, is KAGVTQTPRYLIKTRGQQVTLSCSPISGHRSVSWYQQTPGQGLQFLFEYFSETQRNKGNFPGRFSGRQFSNSRSEMNVSTLELGDSALYLCASSPSGNYEQYFGPGTRLTVT.

The chain uses TRBV2 and TRBJ2-1, with 14 bases aligning to TRBD2. CDR1 and CDR2 (germline): SNHLY, FYNNEI. The CDR3 has 13 residues. V shed 9 bases, J shed 6 bases, and the junction held 1 base outside the gene matches. The CDR3 reads CARGTSGGNEQFF. The CDR3 region has the DNA TGTGCCAGGGGGACTAGCGGGGGCAATGAGCAGTTCTTC.

The V and J genes are TRBV2 and TRBJ2-2; D ambiguous. The ends were cut back, 8 bases at V and 4 bases at J, with 8 bases in the middle. The germline V gene encodes CDR1 SNHLY and CDR2 FYNNEI. CDR3 length: 12 amino acids. The CDR3 is CASSGGTGELFF. In DNA form, the CDR3 reads TGTGCCAGCTCTGGCGGCACCGGGGAGCTGTTTTTT.

The rearrangement links TRBV7-9 to TRBJ2-1; the D gene is possibly TRBD2 (7 bases). CDR1 is SEHNR and CDR2 is FQNEAQ in the germline V gene (reference sequence). The CDR3 spans 15 residues. V dropped 5 bases and J dropped 8 bases, with 19 bases sitting between them. CDR3 bases: TGTGCCAGCAGCCAAACGTACTCGGGGGGCCATGAGCAGTTCTTC. Residues: CASSQTYSGGHEQFF.

In regard to this clone: In the same sample, other DNA sequences code for this CDR3. DNA of the CDR3: TGCGCCAGCAGCTTGGATTCTAACACTGAAGCTTTCTTT. Translated, it gives CASSLDSNTEAFF. The chain uses TRBV5-1 and TRBJ1-1; no firm D call. Trimming removed 0 bases from V and 2 bases from J, with 5 bases in between. This CDR3 is 13 amino acids long. Germline loops: CDR1 SGHRS, CDR2 YFSETQ.

J is TRBJ2-3 and V is TRBV13; TRBD2 aligns across 9 bases. Germline V lookup: CDR1 PRHDT, CDR2 FYEKMQ (reference sequence). CDR3 length: 16 residues. V gave up 3 bases and J gave up 4 bases; unmatched junction bases: 8. Written as DNA, the CDR3 is TGTGCCAGCAGCTTTGGCAGCGGGGGGCGGGCAGATACGCAGTATTTT. Translation gives CASSFGSGGRADTQYF.

The chain uses TRBV30 and TRBJ1-1; no definite D call. This CDR3 is built from 14 residues. V was trimmed by 4 bases and J by 0 bases, leaving 12 bases between them. Germline V gene lookup returns CDR1 GTSNPN and CDR2 SVGIG (reference sequence). The CDR3 loop is CAWMGRYMNTEAFF. As DNA, the CDR3 is TGTGCCTGGATGGGCAGGTACATGAACACTGAAGCTTTCTTT.

The V call is TRBV19, the J call TRBJ2-1; D is undetermined. The ends were cut back, 3 bases at V and 9 bases at J, with 6 bases in the middle. In germline, CDR1 is LNHDA, CDR2 SQIVND (reference sequence). This CDR3 spans 11 amino acids. CDR3 amino acids: CASSMAREQFF. CDR3 nucleotide sequence: TGTGCCAGTAGTATGGCTCGTGAGCAGTTCTTC.

This rearrangement joins TRBV2 to TRBJ2-3; TRBD2 is a possible D gene (6 bases). In germline, CDR1 is SNHLY, CDR2 FYNNEI. The CDR3 runs to 17 residues. Trimming left V 4 bases short and J 1 base short, with 18 bases between. CDR3 nucleotide sequence: TGTGCCAGCAGTGGGGAACTTCGACTAGGGGGCACAGATACGCAGTATTTT. Translation: CASSGELRLGGTDTQYF.